The rows below give T cell receptor beta chains drawn from one sample of a study of T cell responses to AZD1222 COVID-19 vaccine. Clones were sequenced by immunoSEQ multiplex PCR, and TCRdb holds only the in-frame ones, with some missing. The sample consists of about 120,000 clones, around nine tenths of them appearing once. This sample comprised peripheral blood, obtained 28 days after the second AZD1222 dose. The receptors were gathered from an adult who received the AZD1222 COVID-19 vaccine. CDR3s include the opening cysteine and the closing phenylalanine or tryptophan. The order of the fields is V gene, clone size, J gene, D gene, CDR3 DNA, CDR3 protein. The D gene is left open where the match is weak. Some rows have no size entry. The others give once, few or many, or a class for an expanded clone.

TRBV6-1	.	TRBJ2-7	TRBD1	TGTGCCAGCAGTGAAGTCTGGGACAGGAGATACGAGCAGTACTTC	CASSEVWDRRYEQYF
TRBV24-1	.	TRBJ2-3	.	TGTGCCACCAGTGAAAGGACGGGCACAGATACGCAGTATTTT	CATSERTGTDTQYF
TRBV5-1	.	TRBJ2-3	TRBD2	TGCGCCAGCAGCTTCGGCGGGAGCTCAGATACGCAGTATTTT	CASSFGGSSDTQYF
TRBV3-1/TRBV3-2	once	TRBJ2-6	TRBD2	TGTGCCAGCAGCCAAGGGACTAGAAGCTCTGGGGCCAACGTCCTGACTTTC	CASSQGTRSSGANVLTF
TRBV25-1	.	TRBJ2-7	TRBD1	TGTGCCAGCAGCGGCTTCCGGACAGGGGATTACGAGCAGTACTTC	CASSGFRTGDYEQYF
TRBV28	.	TRBJ1-3	TRBD1	TGTGCCAGCGCCCGGACAGGAACGGGAAACACCATATATTTT	CASARTGTGNTIYF
TRBV21-1	.	TRBJ2-7	.	TGTGCCAGCAGCAGCGGGACAGGGGAAGGCGAGCAGTACTTC	CASSSGTGEGEQYF
TRBV9	.	TRBJ2-1	TRBD2	TGTGCCAGCAGCGAGCCCCCCCCAGCGGGGTACAATGAGCAGTTCTTC	CASSEPPPAGYNEQFF
TRBV11-3	.	TRBJ2-3	.	TGTGCCAGCAGCCTAAGGGGGAGCGGAACCCACACAGATACGCAGTATTTT	CASSLRGSGTHTDTQYF
TRBV9	once	TRBJ1-5	.	TGTGCCAGCAGCGTAGGGGACAATCAGCCCCAGCATTTT	CASSVGDNQPQHF
TRBV21-1	few	TRBJ1-2	.	TGTGCCAGCAGCAGCTGCCCTAACTATGGCTACACCTTC	CASSSCPNYGYTF
TRBV20-1	.	TRBJ2-1	TRBD2	TGCAGTGCTAGTCCCAACGGACTAGCGGTTGGTCTCAATGAGCAGTTCTTC	CSASPNGLAVGLNEQFF
TRBV3-1/TRBV3-2	.	TRBJ1-2	.	TGTGCCAGCAGCCAAGCCGCCGCGGCAGGTAGCTATGGCTACACCTTC	CASSQAAAAGSYGYTF
TRBV5-6	.	TRBJ2-4	.	TGTGCCAGCAGAAGGCCATCCGAGCACATTCAGTACTTC	CASRRPSEHIQYF
TRBV28	.	TRBJ2-5	TRBD2	TGTGCCAGCAGTTTGGGACTAGCGGGGGGGAACCAAGAGACCCAGTACTTC	CASSLGLAGGNQETQYF
TRBV5-1	.	TRBJ2-1	.	TGCGCCAGCAGCCTGGGGGGCAGCTCCTACAATGAGCAGTTCTTC	CASSLGGSSYNEQFF
TRBV6-6	.	TRBJ1-4	.	TGTGCCAGCAGCCGGTCGGCCCGTGTTCAGGGAGAACTGTTTTTT	CASSRSARVQGELFF
TRBV18	.	TRBJ1-1	TRBD1	TGTGCCAGCTCAGGACAGGCGAACACTGAAGCTTTCTTT	CASSGQANTEAFF
TRBV11-2	.	TRBJ1-2	TRBD1	TGTGCCAGCAGCCCGACAGGGGGCTATGGCTACACCTTC	CASSPTGGYGYTF
TRBV7-3	once	TRBJ1-6	.	.	CASSLVAGGTSPPHF
TRBV7-9	many	TRBJ2-5	TRBD2	TGTGCCAGCAGCTTAACTAGCGGGGGTTTGGAGACCCAGTACTTC	CASSLTSGGLETQYF
TRBV5-1	.	TRBJ2-7	.	TGCGCCAGCAGCTTGGCCCCGGAGGCCATGAGCCACGAGCAGTACTTC	CASSLAPEAMSHEQYF
TRBV11-3	.	TRBJ2-3	TRBD2	TGTGCCAGCAGCTTAGACGGACTAGCGGACGCTACAGATACGCAGTATTTT	CASSLDGLADATDTQYF
TRBV6-4	.	TRBJ2-2	TRBD1	TGTGCCAGCAATCCACCGGGACAGGGGGCAGCCGGGGAGCTGTTTTTT	CASNPPGQGAAGELFF
TRBV11-3	.	TRBJ1-1	.	TGTGCCAGCAGCTTTCCCAAAAGGGGCACTGAAGCTTTCTTT	CASSFPKRGTEAFF
TRBV7-8	.	TRBJ2-7	.	TGTGCCAGCAGCTTAGGACCACCTAACGAGCAGTACTTC	CASSLGPPNEQYF
TRBV21-1	.	TRBJ1-2	.	TGTGCCAGCAGTCGGGCCCCCTCAGTACCCATCTATGGCTACACCTTC	CASSRAPSVPIYGYTF
TRBV19	.	TRBJ2-7	.	TGTGCCAGTAGTGTCCAGGGCTACGAGCAGTACTTC	CASSVQGYEQYF
TRBV9	.	TRBJ2-4	.	TGTGCCAGCAGCCGGGACGGACGTCTCGGGGAAAACATTCAGTACTTC	CASSRDGRLGENIQYF
TRBV7-9	.	TRBJ1-4	TRBD1	TGTGCCAGCAGCTGGACAGGGAGAAATGAAAAACTGTTTTTT	CASSWTGRNEKLFF
TRBV7-8	.	TRBJ2-3	.	TGTGCCAGCAGCTTATTTGGAGATACGCAGTATTTT	CASSLFGDTQYF
TRBV28	.	TRBJ2-1	TRBD2	TGTGCCAGCAGCGGAAGGGAACTTGCGAGTGGTGCGGGAGTTTACAATGAGCAGTTCTTC	CASSGRELASGAGVYNEQFF
TRBV5-6	.	TRBJ2-2	TRBD2	TGTGCCAGCAGTACCGCGACTAGCGGAAGCACCGGGGAGCTGTTTTTT	CASSTATSGSTGELFF
TRBV21-1	.	TRBJ1-5	.	TGTGCCAGCAGCATGGAAAGGGGGCAGAATCAGCCCCAGCATTTT	CASSMERGQNQPQHF
TRBV7-6	.	TRBJ2-2	TRBD1	TGTGCCAGCAGCTTAGAGGGTACAGGGGTGAACACCGGGGAGCTGTTTTTT	CASSLEGTGVNTGELFF
TRBV4-2	.	TRBJ1-4	.	TGTGCCAGCAGCCAAGATGGCGGGGTGCTTGATGAAAAACTGTTTTTT	CASSQDGGVLDEKLFF
TRBV11-3	.	TRBJ2-6	TRBD1	TGTGCCAGCAGCGTTGAAGGACAGGTATACTCTGGGGCCAACGTCCTGACTTTC	CASSVEGQVYSGANVLTF
TRBV13	.	TRBJ2-1	TRBD1	TGTGCCAGCAGCTTATCAGGGGGAATCAATGAGCAGTTCTTC	CASSLSGGINEQFF
TRBV4-2	.	TRBJ1-1	.	TGTGCCAGCAGCCCCTCCCTGCTAAGAGGGAACACTGAAGCTTTCTTT	CASSPSLLRGNTEAFF
TRBV19	.	TRBJ1-1	.	TGTGCCAGTAGTATTGCGGCGGCGAACACTGAAGCTTTCTTT	CASSIAAANTEAFF
TRBV7-2	.	TRBJ1-5	.	TGTGCCAGCAGCTTATATGGAAGGGGTGGGCAGCCCCAGCATTTT	CASSLYGRGGQPQHF
TRBV9	.	TRBJ2-2	TRBD2	TGTGCCAGCAGCGTAGCTTGGGGACTAGCGGGAGGAATGAACACCGGGGAGCTGTTTTTT	CASSVAWGLAGGMNTGELFF
TRBV28	.	TRBJ2-7	.	TGTGCCAGCAGTTGGCCAGGGCAGTTCTACGAGCAGTACTTC	CASSWPGQFYEQYF
TRBV27	.	TRBJ1-1	TRBD1	TGTGCCAGCAGTCCGGTGGACAGGGGTACTGAAGCTTTCTTT	CASSPVDRGTEAFF
TRBV25-1	.	TRBJ1-2	TRBD1	TGTGCCAGCAGTGACCCTGGGACAGCACACGGCTACACCTTC	CASSDPGTAHGYTF